This T cell receptor (beta chain) is from a study of shared clonotypes between healthy human individuals. V was clipped by 2 bases and J by 2 bases, with 7 bases between them. In germline, CDR1 is MNHNS, CDR2 SASEGT. There are 13 residues in the CDR3. Assay used: immunoSEQ multiplex PCR; TCRdb lists only in-frame clones, some missing. There are a few million clones in the sample; 80% to 95% occur only once, and roughly 0.36% lies in the top ten. This clone has a single count. The source of this sequence is a man aged 18 to 30 in good health. Some clones in this sample may be carry-over from other donors' samples. The chain joins TRBV6-1 to TRBJ2-7; unclear D gene. The sequenced sample was naive CD4+ T cells from PBMCs. Subset indicated: CD45RA+ positively selected. The CDR3 spells CASSETVTYEQYF. The CDR3 bases are TGTGCCAGCAGTGAAACAGTGACCTACGAGCAGTACTTC.